This T cell receptor beta chain is from a study of T cell clonotyping in hematopoietic cell transplantation. Germline values: CDR1 SGHDT, CDR2 YYEEEE. V was shortened by 3 bases and J by 8 bases, with 14 bases between the two germline ends. The CDR3 is 13 residues long. Some clones are missing from TCRdb's copy, which holds only in-frame ones; the method was immunoSEQ multiplex PCR. The table lists fewer than 80,000 clones, around 94% of them singletons, with 1.6% in the top ten. Regarding the study as a whole: Few recipient clonotypes overlapped donors; over 95% were de novo at given depth. No sorting was done, leaving CD4 and CD8 contributions mixed. Pathologically expanded recipient clonotypes increased progressively from day 30 to day 180 as diversity fell.

A note on this clone: As yet, its antigen is unknown.

Sequencing used peripheral blood mononuclear cells. The chain is built from TRBV5-6 and TRBJ1-2, with D tentatively TRBD1 (5 bases). The receptor's source is a man aged 45-65 years in good health. Some clones in this sample may be carry-over from other donors' samples. CDR3 sequence (DNA): TGTGCCAGCAGCTCCGGGACGTATCAGGGCTACACCTTC. This encodes CASSSGTYQGYTF.